The clone carrying this T cell receptor (beta chain) came up many times. Its antigen is as yet unknown. The data stem from a study of neurological immune-mediated disorders. Overall study results and limits: Falling below healthy controls, multiple sclerosis showed the least TCR clonal expansion, while HTLV-1-associated myelopathy showed the most.

TCRdb used MiXCR to reprocess the 5' RACE reads, holding one entry per CDR3 protein. Of just over 95,000 distinct CDR3 sequences listed, roughly 3.5% are singletons. The CDR3 extends over 12 amino acids. The V gene lost 2 bases and the J gene lost 6 bases, with 7 bases spanning the gap. In germline, CDR1 is MNHEY, CDR2 SVGEGT. A total of 2 million PBMCs stored at -80 degrees C provided the unsorted libraries. This TCR derives from a woman aged 18 to 35 with multiple sclerosis. Input material: PBMCs. V is TRBV6-2 or TRBV6-3 and J is TRBJ1-1; D is unresolved. DNA of the CDR3: TGTGCCAGCAGTTACAAGCCCCCTGAAGCTTTCTTT. Its translation: CASSYKPPEAFF.